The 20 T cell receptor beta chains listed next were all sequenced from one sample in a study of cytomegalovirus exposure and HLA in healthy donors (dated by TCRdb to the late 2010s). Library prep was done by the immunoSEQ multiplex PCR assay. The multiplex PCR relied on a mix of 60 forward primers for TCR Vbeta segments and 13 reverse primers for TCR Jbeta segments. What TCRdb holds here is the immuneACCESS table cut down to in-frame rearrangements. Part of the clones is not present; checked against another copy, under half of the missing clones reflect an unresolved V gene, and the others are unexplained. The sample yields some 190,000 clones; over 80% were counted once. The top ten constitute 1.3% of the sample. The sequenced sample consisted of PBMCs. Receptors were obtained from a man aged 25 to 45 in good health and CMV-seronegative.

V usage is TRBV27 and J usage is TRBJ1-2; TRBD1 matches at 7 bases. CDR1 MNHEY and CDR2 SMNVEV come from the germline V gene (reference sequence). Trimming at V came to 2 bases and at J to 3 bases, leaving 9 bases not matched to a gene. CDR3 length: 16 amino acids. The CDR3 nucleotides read TGTGCCAGCAGTTTAAGGGGGACAGCCGTTTACTATGGCTACACCTTC. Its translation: CASSLRGTAVYYGYTF.

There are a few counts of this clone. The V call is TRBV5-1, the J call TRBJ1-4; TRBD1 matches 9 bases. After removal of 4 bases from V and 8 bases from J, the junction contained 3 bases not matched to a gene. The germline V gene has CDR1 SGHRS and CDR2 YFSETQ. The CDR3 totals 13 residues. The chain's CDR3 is CASSAGTGEKLFF. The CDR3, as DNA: TGCGCCAGCAGCGCAGGGACAGGGGAAAAACTGTTTTTT. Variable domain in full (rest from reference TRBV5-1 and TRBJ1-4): KAGVTQTPRYLIKTRGQQVTLSCSPISGHRSVSWYQQTPGQGLQFLFEYFSETQRNKGNFPGRFSGRQFSNSRSEMNVSTLELGDSALYLCASSAGTGEKLFFGSGTQLSVL.

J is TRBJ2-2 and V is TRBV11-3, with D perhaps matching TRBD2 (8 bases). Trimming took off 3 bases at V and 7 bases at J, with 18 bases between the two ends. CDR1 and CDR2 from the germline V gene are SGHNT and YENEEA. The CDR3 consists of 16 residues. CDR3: CASSFSGTEQYGELFF. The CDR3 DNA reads TGTGCCAGCAGCTTTAGCGGGACAGAGCAGTACGGGGAGCTGTTTTTT.

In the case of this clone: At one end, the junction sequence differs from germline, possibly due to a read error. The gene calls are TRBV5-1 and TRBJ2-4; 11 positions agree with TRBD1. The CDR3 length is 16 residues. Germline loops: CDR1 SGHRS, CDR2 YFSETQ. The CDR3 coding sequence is TGCGCCAGCAGTTCGAGGACAGGGGGCCTGGGAAACAGTCAGTACTTC. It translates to CASSSRTGGLGNSQYF.

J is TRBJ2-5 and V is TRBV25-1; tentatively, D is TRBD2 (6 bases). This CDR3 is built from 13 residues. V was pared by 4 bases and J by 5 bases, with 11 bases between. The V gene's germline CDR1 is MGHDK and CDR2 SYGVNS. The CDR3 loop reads CASSVLEGETQYF. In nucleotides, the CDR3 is TGTGCCAGCAGTGTTCTGGAGGGGGAGACCCAGTACTTC. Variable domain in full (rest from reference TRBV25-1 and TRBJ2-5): EADIYQTPRYLVIGTGKKITLECSQTMGHDKMYWYQQDPGMELHLIHYSYGVNSTEKGDLSSESTVSRIRTEHFPLTLESARPSHTSQYLCASSVLEGETQYFGPGTRLLVL.

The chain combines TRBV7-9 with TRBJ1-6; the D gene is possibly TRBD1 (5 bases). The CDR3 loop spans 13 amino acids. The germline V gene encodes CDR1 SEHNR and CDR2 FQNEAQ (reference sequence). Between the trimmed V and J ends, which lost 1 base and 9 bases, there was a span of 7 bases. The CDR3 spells CASSLDRRSPLHF. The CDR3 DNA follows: TGTGCCAGCAGCTTAGACAGGCGTTCACCCCTCCACTTT.

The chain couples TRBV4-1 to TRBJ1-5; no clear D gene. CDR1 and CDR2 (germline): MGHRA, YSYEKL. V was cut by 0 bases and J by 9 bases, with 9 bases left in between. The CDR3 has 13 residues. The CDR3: CASSQEPRGPQHF. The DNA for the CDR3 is TGCGCCAGCAGCCAAGAACCCCGAGGGCCCCAGCATTTT.

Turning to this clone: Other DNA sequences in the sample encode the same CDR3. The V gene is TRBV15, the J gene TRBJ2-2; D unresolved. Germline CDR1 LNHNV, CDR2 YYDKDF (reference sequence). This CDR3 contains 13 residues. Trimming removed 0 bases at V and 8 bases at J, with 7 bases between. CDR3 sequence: CATSRDRGGELFF. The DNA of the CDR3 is TGTGCCACCAGCAGAGATCGAGGAGGGGAGCTGTTTTTT.

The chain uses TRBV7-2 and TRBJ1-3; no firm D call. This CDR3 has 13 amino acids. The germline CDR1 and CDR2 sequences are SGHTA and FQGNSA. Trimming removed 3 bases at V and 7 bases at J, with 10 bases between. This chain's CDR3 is CASSLSLWNTIYF. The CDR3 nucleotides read TGTGCCAGCAGCTTGAGCTTGTGGAACACCATATATTTT.

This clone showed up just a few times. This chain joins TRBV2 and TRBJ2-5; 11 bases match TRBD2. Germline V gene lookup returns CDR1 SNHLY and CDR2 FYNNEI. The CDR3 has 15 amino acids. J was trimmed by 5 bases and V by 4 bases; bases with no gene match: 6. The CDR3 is CASSVAGGRGETQYF. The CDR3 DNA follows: TGTGCCAGCAGTGTAGCGGGAGGGCGGGGGGAGACCCAGTACTTC.

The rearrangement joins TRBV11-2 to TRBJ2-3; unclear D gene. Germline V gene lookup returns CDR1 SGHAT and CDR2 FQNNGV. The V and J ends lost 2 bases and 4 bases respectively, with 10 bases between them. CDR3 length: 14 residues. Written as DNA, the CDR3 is TGTGCCAGCAGCTTAATAGCCGGCGCAGATACGCAGTATTTT. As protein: CASSLIAGADTQYF.

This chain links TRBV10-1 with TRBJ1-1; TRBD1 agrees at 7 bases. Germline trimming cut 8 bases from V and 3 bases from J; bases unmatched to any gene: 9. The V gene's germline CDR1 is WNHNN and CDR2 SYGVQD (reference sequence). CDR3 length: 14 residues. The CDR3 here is CASSWTGIDTEAFF. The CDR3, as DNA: TGCGCCAGCTCCTGGACAGGAATCGACACTGAAGCTTTCTTT.

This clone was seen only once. The CDR3 DNA sequence: TGTGCCAGCAACACGGGGGGCATTAGCCAGCCCCAGCATTTT. Amino acids: CASNTGGISQPQHF. The chain combines TRBV6-1 with TRBJ1-5; tentatively, D is TRBD1 (6 bases). V was cut by 7 bases and J by 7 bases, with 17 bases left in between. This CDR3 is 14 amino acids long. Germline V gives CDR1 MNHNS, CDR2 SASEGT.

The CDR3 DNA reads as TGTGCCACCAGCAGAGACCAGGGGGCAGGTGGGAACACCGGGGAGCTGTTTTTT. Its protein is CATSRDQGAGGNTGELFF. The chain links TRBV15 to TRBJ2-2, with 8 bases that match TRBD1. Germline CDR1 and CDR2: LNHNV and YYDKDF (reference sequence). The CDR3 length is 18 residues. V lost 0 bases to trimming and J lost 1 base; unmatched junction nucleotides: 7.

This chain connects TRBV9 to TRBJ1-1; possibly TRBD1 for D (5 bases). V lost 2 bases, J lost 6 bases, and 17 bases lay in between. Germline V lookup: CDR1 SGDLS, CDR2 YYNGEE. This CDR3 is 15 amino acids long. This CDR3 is CASSVTSQDLSEAFF. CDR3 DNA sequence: TGTGCCAGCAGCGTGACCTCACAGGACCTTTCTGAAGCTTTCTTT.

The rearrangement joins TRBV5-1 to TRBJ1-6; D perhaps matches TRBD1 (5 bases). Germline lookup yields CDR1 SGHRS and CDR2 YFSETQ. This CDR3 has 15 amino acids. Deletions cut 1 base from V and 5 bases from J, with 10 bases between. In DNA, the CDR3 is TGCGCCAGCAGCTTGATGACAGCAGATAATTCACCCCTCCACTTT. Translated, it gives CASSLMTADNSPLHF. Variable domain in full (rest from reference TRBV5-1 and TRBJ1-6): KAGVTQTPRYLIKTRGQQVTLSCSPISGHRSVSWYQQTPGQGLQFLFEYFSETQRNKGNFPGRFSGRQFSNSRSEMNVSTLELGDSALYLCASSLMTADNSPLHFGNGTRLTVT.

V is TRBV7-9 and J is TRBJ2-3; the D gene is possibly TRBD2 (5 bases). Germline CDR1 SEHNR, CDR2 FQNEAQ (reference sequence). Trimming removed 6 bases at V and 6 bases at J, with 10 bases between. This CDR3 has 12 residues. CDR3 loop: CASRPLEDTQYF. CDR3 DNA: TGTGCCAGCAGACCACTAGAGGATACGCAGTATTTT.

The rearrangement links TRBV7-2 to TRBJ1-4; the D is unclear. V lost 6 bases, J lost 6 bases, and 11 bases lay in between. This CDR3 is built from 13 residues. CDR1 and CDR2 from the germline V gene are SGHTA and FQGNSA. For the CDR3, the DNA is TGTGCCAGCAGTTACCGGCAGGATGAAAAACTGTTTTTT. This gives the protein CASSYRQDEKLFF.

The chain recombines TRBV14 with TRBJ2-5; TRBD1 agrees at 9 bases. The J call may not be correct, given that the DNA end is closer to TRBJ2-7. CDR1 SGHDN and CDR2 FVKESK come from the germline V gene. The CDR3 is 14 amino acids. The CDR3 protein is CASSQGDRDYEQYF. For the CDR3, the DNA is TGTGCCAGCAGCCAAGGGGACAGGGACTACGAGCAGTACTTC.

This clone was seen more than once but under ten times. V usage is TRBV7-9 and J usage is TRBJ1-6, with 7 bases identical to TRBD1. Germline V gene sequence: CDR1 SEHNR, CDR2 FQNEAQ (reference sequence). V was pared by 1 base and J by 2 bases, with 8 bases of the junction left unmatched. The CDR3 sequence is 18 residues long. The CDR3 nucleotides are TGTGCCAGCAGCTTAGAGGGGGCGAAGGGACCCTATAATTCACCCCTCCACTTT. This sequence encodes CASSLEGAKGPYNSPLHF.